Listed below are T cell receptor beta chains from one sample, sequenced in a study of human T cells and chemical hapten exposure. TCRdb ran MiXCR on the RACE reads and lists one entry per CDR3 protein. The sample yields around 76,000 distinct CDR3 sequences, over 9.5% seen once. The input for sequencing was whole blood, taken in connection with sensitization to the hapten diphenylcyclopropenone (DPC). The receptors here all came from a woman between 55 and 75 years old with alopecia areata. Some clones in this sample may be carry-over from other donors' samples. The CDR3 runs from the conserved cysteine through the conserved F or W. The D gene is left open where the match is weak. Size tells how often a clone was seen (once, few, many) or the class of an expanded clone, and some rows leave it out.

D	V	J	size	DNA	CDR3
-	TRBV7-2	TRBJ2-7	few	TGTGCCAGCAGCTTATCCGTAACAGAGTCCTACGAGCAGTACTTC	CASSLSVTESYEQYF
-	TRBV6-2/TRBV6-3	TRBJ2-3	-	TGTGCCAGCAGTCCACTTGGCGGGGGCCGCACAGATACGCAGTATTTT	CASSPLGGGRTDTQYF
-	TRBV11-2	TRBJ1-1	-	TGTGCCAGCAGCTCCCGAGGCAGGAGCGCTGAAGCTTTCTTT	CASSSRGRSAEAFF
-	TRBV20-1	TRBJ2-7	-	TGCAGTGCTTACTACGAGCAGTACTTC	CSAYYEQYF
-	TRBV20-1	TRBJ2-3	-	TGCAGTGCTACTTTACCCGTCTCCACAGATACGCAGTATTTT	CSATLPVSTDTQYF
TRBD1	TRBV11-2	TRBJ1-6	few	TGTGCCAGCAGCCCCCAGACAGGGGGTTGGTCACCCCTCCACTTT	CASSPQTGGWSPLHF
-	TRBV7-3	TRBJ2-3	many	TGTGCCAGCGGGACGGGGGTCACAGATACGCAGTATTTT	CASGTGVTDTQYF
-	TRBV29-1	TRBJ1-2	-	TGCAGCCTAAAGGACATGGTTGATGGCTACACCTTC	CSLKDMVDGYTF
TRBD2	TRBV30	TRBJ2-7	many	TGTGCCTGGTCGACTAGCGGGGGGTACTCCTACGAGCAGTACTTC	CAWSTSGGYSYEQYF
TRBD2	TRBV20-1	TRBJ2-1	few	TGCAGTGCCGGACTAGCGGGGGGCAGGATTTACAATGAGCAGTTCTTC	CSAGLAGGRIYNEQFF
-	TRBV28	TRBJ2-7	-	TGTGCCAGCAGTTTTATGTCTGACTCCCACTCCTACGAGCAGTACTTC	CASSFMSDSHSYEQYF
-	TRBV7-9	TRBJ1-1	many	TGTGCCAGCAGCCCCACAGGGAACACTGAAGCTTTCTTT	CASSPTGNTEAFF
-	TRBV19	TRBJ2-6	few	TGTGCCAGTATTTCCGGGGACGGGGCCAACGTCCTGACTTTC	CASISGDGANVLTF
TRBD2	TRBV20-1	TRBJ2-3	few	TGCAGTGCTTTTGGGGGGGGAACAGATACGCAGTATTTT	CSAFGGGTDTQYF
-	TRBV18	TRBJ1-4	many	TGTGCCAGCTCACCCCTTGGGGCTTATGAAAAACTGTTTTTT	CASSPLGAYEKLFF
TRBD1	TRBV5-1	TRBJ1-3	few	TGCGCCAGCAGCCCACTCGGGACAGGGACTGGAAACACCATATATTTT	CASSPLGTGTGNTIYF
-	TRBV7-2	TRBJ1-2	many	TGTGCCAGCAGTCCGGGGGCAACTAACTATGGCTACACCTTC	CASSPGATNYGYTF
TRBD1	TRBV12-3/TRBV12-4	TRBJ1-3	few	TGTGCCAGCAGCCTCGGACAGGCGGCAGGAAACACCATATATTTT	CASSLGQAAGNTIYF
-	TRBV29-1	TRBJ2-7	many	TGCAGCGTAGCCCGAGGGACGGCAAACTACGAGCAGTACTTC	CSVARGTANYEQYF
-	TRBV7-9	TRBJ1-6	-	TGTGCCAGCAACCCATTGGGACAAAGTAATTCACCCCTCCACTTT	CASNPLGQSNSPLHF
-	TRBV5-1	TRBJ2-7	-	TGCGCCAGCAGCTTGGTTGGGGCCTCCTACGAGCAGTACTTC	CASSLVGASYEQYF
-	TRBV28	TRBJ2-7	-	TGTGCCAGCAGTTTCGAAGGAGGCTCCTACGAGCAGTACTTC	CASSFEGGSYEQYF